These 28 T cell receptor beta chains share one sample of origin, sequenced in a study of low-dose radiotherapy and immunotherapy resistance in tumors. The time point here: before trial treatment. TRAV and TRBV primers primed cDNA for both TCRalpha and TCRbeta. The authors ran 15 to 20 PCR cycles to amplify TCRs with a constant-region primer and V-primer adapter. TCRdb re-derived calls from the reads in MiXCR, one entry per CDR3 protein. Of about 64,000 distinct CDR3 sequences listed, about 26% are singletons. Sample: PBMCs, taken before treatment. The receptors here all came from a male donor with rectosigmoid adenocarcinoma.

This chain joins TRBV24-1 and TRBJ2-1; D is unresolved. Germline V gives CDR1 KGHDR, CDR2 SFDVKD. The CDR3 covers 11 residues. Trimming removed 7 bases at V and 9 bases at J, with 9 bases between. The CDR3 sequence: CATSLLIEQFF. DNA for the CDR3: TGTGCCACCAGCCTACTTATTGAGCAGTTCTTC.

To note about this clonotype: A single base is all that separates this from a far larger clone, so a read error is likely. The chain couples TRBV6-2 or TRBV6-3 to TRBJ2-7; tentatively, D is TRBD2 (7 bases). Germline V gives CDR1 MNHEY, CDR2 SVGEGT. CDR3 length equals 15 residues. V lost 5 bases and J 7 bases, leaving 21 bases between the germline ends. The CDR3 DNA reads TGTGCCAGCAGTGGGGGAGGGACCAGGGACAATGAGCAGTACTTC. This encodes CASSGGGTRDNEQYF.

This clonotype has at least ten counts. J is TRBJ2-3 and V is TRBV20-1; the match to TRBD2 covers 10 bases. This CDR3 is built from 15 residues. CDR1 is DFQATT and CDR2 is SNEGSKA in the germline V gene (reference sequence). The trim removed 2 bases at V and 9 bases at J, leaving 11 bases unmatched. The DNA of the CDR3 is TGCAGTGCTAGACCCGCCGCCCTAGCGGGAGAGACGCAGTATTTT. It is translated as CSARPAALAGETQYF.

The chain carries TRBV2 and TRBJ2-2, with D uncertain. Trimming shortened V by 7 bases and J by 0 bases, and 3 bases separated the two germline ends. The CDR3 has 12 amino acids. CDR1 and CDR2 from the germline V gene are SNHLY and FYNNEI. CDR3 sequence (DNA): TGTGCCAGCAACGCGAACACCGGGGAGCTGTTTTTT. As protein: CASNANTGELFF.

The genes are TRBV12-3 or TRBV12-4 and TRBJ1-3, with 7 bases matching TRBD1. The CDR3 spans 14 residues. Trimming at V came to 10 bases and at J to 2 bases, leaving 8 bases not matched to a gene. CDR3 region: CAIVTGATGNTIYF. CDR3 nucleotide sequence: TGTGCCATAGTAACAGGGGCCACTGGAAACACCATATATTTT.

The chain employs TRBV6-2 or TRBV6-3 and TRBJ2-5, with D perhaps matching TRBD2 (7 bases). The germline V gene encodes CDR1 MNHEY and CDR2 SVGEGT. Trimming cost V 4 bases and J 4 bases, with 13 bases left between them. The CDR3 length is 14 residues. In DNA, the CDR3 is TGTGCCAGCAGTTTTGGGGGGGCTCGAGAGACCCAGTACTTC. Translated: CASSFGGARETQYF.

This clonotype appeared many times. The V and J genes are TRBV6-5 and TRBJ1-2, with no clear D. Trimming took 0 bases from V and 3 from J, leaving 8 bases between them. This CDR3 comprises 14 residues. Per germline, CDR1 MNHEY and CDR2 SVGAGI. DNA for the CDR3: TGTGCCAGCAGTTACTCGGGAGTACACTATGGCTACACCTTC. It yields the protein CASSYSGVHYGYTF.

The sample holds many counts of this clonotype. This chain joins TRBV28 and TRBJ1-3; D is perhaps TRBD1 (6 bases). CDR3 length: 19 residues. The V gene lost 4 bases and the J gene lost 3 bases, with 25 bases spanning the gap. Germline V CDR1 and CDR2: MDHEN, SYDVKM. DNA for the CDR3: TGTGCCAGCAGTTCGCCGACTCTCTTTTTGGGGGGCGGTGGAAACACCATATATTTT. It specifies CASSSPTLFLGGGGNTIYF.

Note on this clonotype: Sequence at one end of the junction differs from germline and may be a read error. CDR3 residues: CAGSMGGTSYNEQFF. As DNA, the CDR3 is TGTGCCGGTAGTATGGGCGGGACCTCCTACAATGAGCAGTTCTTC. The chain recombines TRBV19 with TRBJ2-1; D possibly corresponds to TRBD2 (6 bases). CDR1 is LNHDA, CDR2 SQIVND, per germline (reference sequence). This CDR3 contains 15 residues.

This clonotype was seen repeatedly, ten times or more. This CDR3 reads CSADIRDVREAGANVLTF. In DNA, the CDR3 is TGCAGTGCCGACATCCGGGACGTAAGAGAGGCTGGGGCCAACGTCCTGACTTTC. V is TRBV20-1 and J is TRBJ2-6; D is perhaps TRBD1 or TRBD2 (5 bases each). Deletions cut 6 bases from V and 2 bases from J, with 23 bases between. The CDR3 totals 18 residues. The germline V gene has CDR1 DFQATT and CDR2 SNEGSKA (reference sequence).

By sample fraction, this clonotype is medium-sized. The chain carries TRBV28 and TRBJ2-5; a weak D match, TRBD1 (5 bases). CDR3 length: 14 residues. Deletions cut 5 bases from V and 2 bases from J, with 12 bases between. Germline CDR1 and CDR2: MDHEN and SYDVKM. CDR3 DNA: TGTGCCAGCAGTCTGGACATTCGACAAGAGACCCAGTACTTC. As protein: CASSLDIRQETQYF.

This clonotype was recorded at least ten times. V usage is TRBV6-8 and J usage is TRBJ2-1, with 15 bases lining up with TRBD2. The V gene's germline CDR1 is MNHGY and CDR2 SAAAGT. Trimming took 5 bases from V and 9 from J; bases not matched to a gene: 8. CDR3 length equals 16 residues. The CDR3 DNA follows: TGTGCCAGCAGTGAAAGGACTAGCGGGGGGGCAGGTGAGCAGTTCTTC. Translation: CASSERTSGGAGEQFF.

As concerns this clonotype: A far larger clone is a single base away, which makes a read error likely. The chain is built from TRBV7-9 and TRBJ2-1; D unresolved. CDR3 length: 13 amino acids. V was pared by 3 bases and J by 13 bases, with 16 bases between. The germline V gene encodes CDR1 SEHNR and CDR2 FQNEAQ (reference sequence). The CDR3 bases are TGTGCCAGCAGCTTTCCCTATACAGAGACCCAGTTCTTC. Protein product: CASSFPYTETQFF.

This clonotype was picked up many times. The chain joins TRBV20-1 to TRBJ1-6; tentative D call: TRBD1 (5 bases). From germline, CDR1 is DFQATT and CDR2 SNEGSKA (reference sequence). The CDR3 runs 13 residues. CDR3 sequence: CSPLQRGNSPLHF. CDR3 coding DNA: TGCAGCCCCCTTCAGAGGGGCAATTCACCCCTCCACTTT.

This clonotype was found many times. The chain links TRBV28 to TRBJ2-7; D is uncertain. The CDR3 is made up of 13 amino acids. Germline V lookup: CDR1 MDHEN, CDR2 SYDVKM. Trimming removed 7 bases at V and 0 bases at J, with 10 bases between. CDR3 loop: CASNQADSYEQYF. The CDR3 DNA reads TGTGCCAGCAATCAGGCTGACTCCTACGAGCAGTACTTC.

A remark on this clonotype: A far larger clone lies a single base away; this is likely a read error. This chain uses TRBV12-3 or TRBV12-4 with TRBJ1-2, with TRBD1 matching over 7 bases. The CDR3 is 13 amino acids. Here the CDR3 DNA reads TGTGCCAGCAGTTACGACAGGGAATATGGCTTCACCTTC. Protein: CASSYDREYGFTF.

This clonotype was observed at least ten times. This chain joins TRBV7-9 and TRBJ2-7, with 9 bases lining up with TRBD2. Germline values: CDR1 SEHNR, CDR2 FQNEAQ (reference sequence). The CDR3 runs to 15 residues. J lost 1 base, V lost 5 bases, and 6 bases had no gene match. The CDR3 sequence is CASSPGLARSYEQYF. CDR3 bases: TGTGCCAGCAGCCCAGGACTAGCGAGGTCCTACGAGCAGTACTTC.

The chain joins TRBV5-5 to TRBJ2-2, with D unclear. The CDR3 length is 15 residues. Germline V CDR1 and CDR2: SGHKS, YYEKEE (reference sequence). Between the trimmed V and J ends, which lost 2 bases and 7 bases, there was a span of 15 bases. This CDR3 is CASSFYLGAGGELFF. For the CDR3, the DNA is TGTGCCAGCAGCTTCTATCTAGGCGCAGGCGGGGAGCTGTTTTTT. Complete variable domain (other parts from reference TRBV5-5 and TRBJ2-2): DAGVTQSPTHLIKTRGQQVTLRCSPISGHKSVSWYQQVLGQGPQFIFQYYEKEERGRGNFPDRFSARQFPNYSSELNVNALLLGDSALYLCASSFYLGAGGELFFGEGSRLTVL.

Ten or more counts support this clonotype. The rearrangement uses TRBV28 and TRBJ2-1, with 9 bases aligning to TRBD2. CDR1 MDHEN and CDR2 SYDVKM come from the germline V gene. CDR3 length: 15 residues. The V gene end was trimmed by 5 bases and the J gene end by 7 bases; junction bases not matched to a gene: 9. The CDR3 bases are TGTGCCAGCAGTCCGCGGGGGGGAGCTAGAAATGAGCAGTTCTTC. Protein product: CASSPRGGARNEQFF.

This clonotype was found many times. V gene TRBV6-2 or TRBV6-3 combines with J gene TRBJ1-5; 7 bases line up with TRBD1. Trimming took 7 bases from V and 6 from J; bases not matched to a gene: 6. CDR1 and CDR2 from the germline V gene are MNHEY and SVGEGT. The CDR3 runs to 13 residues. The CDR3 protein is CASTDREVQPQHF. CDR3 DNA: TGTGCCAGCACCGACAGGGAAGTTCAGCCCCAGCATTTT.

This clonotype was detected ten times or more. V gene TRBV2 combines with J gene TRBJ1-1, with 7 bases fitting TRBD1. Germline V gene lookup returns CDR1 SNHLY and CDR2 FYNNEI. V was pared by 6 bases and J by 1 base, with 8 bases of the junction left unmatched. CDR3 length: 15 residues. This chain's CDR3 is CASRGATGTNTEAFF. CDR3 sequence (DNA): TGTGCCAGCAGGGGGGCGACAGGGACGAACACTGAAGCTTTCTTT.

This clonotype was seen repeatedly, ten times or more. This chain links TRBV18 with TRBJ2-3; D possibly corresponds to TRBD2 (6 bases). The CDR3 length is 15 residues. The V gene's germline CDR1 is KGHSH and CDR2 LQKENI. V lost 0 bases and J lost 1, with 8 bases in between. CDR3: CASSPPLAGTDTQYF. The DNA for the CDR3 is TGTGCCAGCTCACCACCACTAGCCGGCACAGATACGCAGTATTTT.

This clonotype has a count of ten or more. J is TRBJ2-1 and V is TRBV6-4; no definite D call. This CDR3 has 14 amino acids. V lost 6 bases, J lost 0 bases, and 9 bases lay in between. CDR1 is MRHNA and CDR2 is SNTAGT in the germline V gene. CDR3: CASSAIPSYNEQFF. The CDR3 nucleotides read TGTGCCAGCAGCGCCATACCCTCCTACAATGAGCAGTTCTTC.

This clonotype is judged medium-sized. The V gene is TRBV6-2 or TRBV6-3, the J gene TRBJ1-1, with 9 bases matching TRBD1. The CDR3 covers 13 residues. The J segment lost 8 bases and the V segment lost 4 bases, leaving 5 bases of the junction unmatched. Germline assignment: CDR1 MNHEY and CDR2 SVGEGT. The CDR3 region is CASSLAGTGEAFF. CDR3 DNA: TGTGCCAGCAGTTTGGCCGGGACAGGGGAAGCTTTCTTT.

In its sample, this clonotype was seen many times. The chain combines TRBV6-2 or TRBV6-3 with TRBJ2-3; perhaps TRBD1 as D (6 bases). The length of the CDR3 is 14 residues. The V end lost 6 bases, the J end lost 9 bases, and 19 bases lay between the germline ends. The germline gives CDR1 MNHEY, CDR2 SVGEGT. DNA of the CDR3: TGTGCCAGCAGACGAACATGGACAGAGATAACGCAGTATTTT. Amino acids: CASRRTWTEITQYF.

This clonotype was recorded only once. J is TRBJ1-5 and V is TRBV20-1, with no clear D. V was clipped by 0 bases and J by 2 bases, with 8 bases between them. CDR3 length: 14 residues. Germline CDR1 and CDR2: DFQATT and SNEGSKA (reference sequence). This CDR3 reads CSAREAQRNQPQHF. For the CDR3, the DNA is TGCAGTGCTAGAGAGGCACAACGCAATCAGCCCCAGCATTTT.

The table lists this clonotype with many counts. This chain connects TRBV6-6 to TRBJ1-5, with D perhaps TRBD1 (6 bases). V was cut by 5 bases and J by 5 bases, with 10 bases left in between. This CDR3 is 13 amino acids long. The germline gives CDR1 MNHNY, CDR2 SVGAGI (reference sequence). Here the CDR3 reads CASSPGVDQPQHF. DNA for the CDR3: TGTGCCAGCAGTCCAGGGGTGGATCAGCCCCAGCATTTT.

This clonotype has ten or more counts. The V call is TRBV6-2 or TRBV6-3, the J call TRBJ2-5, with 7 nucleotides matching TRBD1. Trimming cost V 4 bases and J 2 bases; bases outside gene matches: 10. Per germline, CDR1 MNHEY and CDR2 SVGEGT. The CDR3 totals 16 residues. The CDR3 DNA reads TGTGCCAGCAGTTCGCTAGCCGGGACAGTGCAAGAGACCCAGTACTTC. This translates into CASSSLAGTVQETQYF.